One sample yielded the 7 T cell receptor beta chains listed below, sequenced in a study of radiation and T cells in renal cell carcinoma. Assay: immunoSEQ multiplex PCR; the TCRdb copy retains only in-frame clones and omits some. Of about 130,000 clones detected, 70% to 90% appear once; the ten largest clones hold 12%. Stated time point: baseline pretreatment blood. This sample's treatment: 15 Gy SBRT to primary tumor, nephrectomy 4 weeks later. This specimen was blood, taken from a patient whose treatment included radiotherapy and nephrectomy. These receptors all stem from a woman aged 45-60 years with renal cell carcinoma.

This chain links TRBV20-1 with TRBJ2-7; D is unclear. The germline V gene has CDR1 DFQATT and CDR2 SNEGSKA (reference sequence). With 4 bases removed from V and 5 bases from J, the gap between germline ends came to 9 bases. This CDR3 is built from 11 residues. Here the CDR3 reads CSAIRPHEQYF. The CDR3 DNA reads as TGCAGTGCTATTAGGCCTCACGAGCAGTACTTC.

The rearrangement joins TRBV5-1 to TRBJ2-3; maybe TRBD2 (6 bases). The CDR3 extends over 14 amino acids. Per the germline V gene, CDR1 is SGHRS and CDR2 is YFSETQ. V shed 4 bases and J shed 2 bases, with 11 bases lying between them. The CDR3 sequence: CASSIGTFTDTQYF. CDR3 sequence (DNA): TGCGCCAGCAGCATCGGGACTTTCACAGATACGCAGTATTTT.

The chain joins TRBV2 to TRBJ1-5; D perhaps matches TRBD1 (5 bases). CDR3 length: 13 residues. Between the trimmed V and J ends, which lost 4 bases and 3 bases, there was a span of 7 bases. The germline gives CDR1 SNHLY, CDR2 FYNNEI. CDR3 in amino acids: CASSAGTNQPQHF. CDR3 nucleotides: TGTGCCAGCAGTGCAGGGACCAATCAGCCCCAGCATTTT.

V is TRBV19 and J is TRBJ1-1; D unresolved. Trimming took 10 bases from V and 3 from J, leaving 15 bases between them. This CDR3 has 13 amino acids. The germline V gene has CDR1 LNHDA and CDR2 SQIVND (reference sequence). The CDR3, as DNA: TGTGCCACCACCGTCGGAGCGGACACTGAAGCTTTCTTT. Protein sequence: CATTVGADTEAFF.

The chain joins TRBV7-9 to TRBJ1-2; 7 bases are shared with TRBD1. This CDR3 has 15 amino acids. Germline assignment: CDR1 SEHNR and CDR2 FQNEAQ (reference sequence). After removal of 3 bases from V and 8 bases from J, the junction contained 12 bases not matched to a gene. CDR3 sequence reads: CASSLGDRVSGGYTF. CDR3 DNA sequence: TGTGCCAGCAGCTTGGGCGACAGGGTATCTGGGGGCTACACCTTC.

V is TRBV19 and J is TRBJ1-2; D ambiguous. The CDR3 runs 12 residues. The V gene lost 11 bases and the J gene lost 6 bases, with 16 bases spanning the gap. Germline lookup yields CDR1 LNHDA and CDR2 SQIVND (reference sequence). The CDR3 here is CAARQAADGYTF. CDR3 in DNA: TGTGCCGCGCGGCAGGCGGCCGATGGCTACACCTTC.

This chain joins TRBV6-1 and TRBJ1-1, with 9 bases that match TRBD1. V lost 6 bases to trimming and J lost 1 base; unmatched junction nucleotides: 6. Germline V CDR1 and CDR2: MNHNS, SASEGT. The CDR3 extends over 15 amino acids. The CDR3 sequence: CASRAKQGANTEAFF. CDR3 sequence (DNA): TGTGCCAGCAGGGCTAAACAGGGGGCGAACACTGAAGCTTTCTTT.